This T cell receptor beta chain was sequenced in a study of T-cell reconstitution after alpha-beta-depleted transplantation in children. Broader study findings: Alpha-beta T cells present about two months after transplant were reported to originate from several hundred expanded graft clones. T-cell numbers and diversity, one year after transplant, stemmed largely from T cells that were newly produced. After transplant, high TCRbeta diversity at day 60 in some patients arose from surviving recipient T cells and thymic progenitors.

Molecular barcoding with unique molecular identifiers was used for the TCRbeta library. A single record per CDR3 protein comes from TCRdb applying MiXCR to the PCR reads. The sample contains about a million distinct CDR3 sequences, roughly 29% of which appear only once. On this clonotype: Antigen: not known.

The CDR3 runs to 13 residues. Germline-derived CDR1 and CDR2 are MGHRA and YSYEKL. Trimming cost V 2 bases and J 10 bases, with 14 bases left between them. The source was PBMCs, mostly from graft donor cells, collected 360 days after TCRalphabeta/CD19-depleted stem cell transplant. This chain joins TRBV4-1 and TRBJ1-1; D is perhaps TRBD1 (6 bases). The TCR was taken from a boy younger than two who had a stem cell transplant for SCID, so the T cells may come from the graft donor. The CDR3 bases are TGCGCCAGCAGCCAATACAGGGATAAGGGAGCTTTCTTT. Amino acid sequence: CASSQYRDKGAFF.